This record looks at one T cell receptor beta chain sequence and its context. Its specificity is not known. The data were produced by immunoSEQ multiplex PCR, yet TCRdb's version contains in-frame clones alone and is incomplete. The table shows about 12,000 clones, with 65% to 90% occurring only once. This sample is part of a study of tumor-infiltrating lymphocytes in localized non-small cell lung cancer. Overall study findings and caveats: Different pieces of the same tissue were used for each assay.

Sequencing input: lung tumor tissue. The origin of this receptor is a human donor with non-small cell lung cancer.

The CDR3 region is CASSLGRFQETQYF. The CDR3 DNA reads as TGTGCCAGCAGCCTCGGCAGGTTCCAAGAGACCCAGTACTTC. The chain employs TRBV7-9 and TRBJ2-5; D call uncertain. Trimming left V 5 bases short and J 1 base short, with 11 bases between. Germline loops: CDR1 SEHNR, CDR2 FQNEAQ (reference sequence). The CDR3 covers 14 residues.